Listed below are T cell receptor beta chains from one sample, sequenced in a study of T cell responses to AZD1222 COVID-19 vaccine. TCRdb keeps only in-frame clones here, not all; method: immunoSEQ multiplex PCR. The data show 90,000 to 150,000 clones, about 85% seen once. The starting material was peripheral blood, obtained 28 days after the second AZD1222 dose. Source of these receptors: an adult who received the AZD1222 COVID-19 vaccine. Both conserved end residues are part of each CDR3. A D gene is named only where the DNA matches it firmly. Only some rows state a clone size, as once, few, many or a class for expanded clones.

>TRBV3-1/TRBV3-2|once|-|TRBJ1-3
TGTGCCAGCAGCCAAGATCGAGGAACAGCCTCTGGAAACACCATATATTTT
CASSQDRGTASGNTIYF
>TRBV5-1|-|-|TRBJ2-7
TGCGCCAGCAGCCGGGACTCCTACGAGCAGTACTTC
CASSRDSYEQYF
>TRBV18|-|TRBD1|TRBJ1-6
TGTGCCAGCTCACCGGACAGGAATGCTTCACCCCTCCACTTT
CASSPDRNASPLHF
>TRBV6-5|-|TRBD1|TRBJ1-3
TGTGCCAGCAGCCCGGGACAGAGCGGAGGAAACACCATATATTTT
CASSPGQSGGNTIYF
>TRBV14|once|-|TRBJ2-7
TGTGCCAGCAGCCAAGATCTCGGTAACGAGCAGTACTTC
CASSQDLGNEQYF
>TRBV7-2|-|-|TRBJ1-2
TGTGCCAGCAGCTTGGATAGGTCAGGGAACTATGGCTACACCTTC
CASSLDRSGNYGYTF
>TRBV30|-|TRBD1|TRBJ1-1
TGTGCCTGGGGACAGGGGGAGGCCGCCTGGGACACTGAAGCTTTCTTT
CAWGQGEAAWDTEAFF
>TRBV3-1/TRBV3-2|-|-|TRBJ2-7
TGTGCCAGCAGCCCGCCCGGGGGCGGCGAGCAGTACTTC
CASSPPGGGEQYF
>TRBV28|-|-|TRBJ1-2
TGTGCCAGCAGCTCCCCGGGTTCCCGGATATATGGCTACACCTTC
CASSSPGSRIYGYTF
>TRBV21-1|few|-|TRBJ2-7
TGTGCCAGCAGCAAAGCGGGGGAGTACGAGCAGTACTTC
CASSKAGEYEQYF
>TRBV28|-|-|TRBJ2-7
TGTGCCAGCACCCCGGAAAAGTGGAGGGCCTACGAGCAGTACTTC
CASTPEKWRAYEQYF
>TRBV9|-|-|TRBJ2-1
TGTGCCAGCAGCGTAGAGCCCGCGGGTAATGAGCAGTTCTTC
CASSVEPAGNEQFF
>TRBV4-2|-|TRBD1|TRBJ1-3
TGTGCCAGCAGCCAAGAACAGGGGAGAGTTGGAAACACCATATATTTT
CASSQEQGRVGNTIYF
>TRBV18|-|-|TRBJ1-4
TGTGCCAGCTCACCACCGACCGAACAGGACGACGAAAAACTGTTTTTT
CASSPPTEQDDEKLFF
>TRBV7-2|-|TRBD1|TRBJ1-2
TGTGCCAGCAGCCCTCCCGGGACAGCCATCTATGGCTACACCTTC
CASSPPGTAIYGYTF
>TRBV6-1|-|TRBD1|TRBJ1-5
TGTGCCAGCAAGACAGGGGGCTCGAATCAGCCCCAGCATTTT
CASKTGGSNQPQHF
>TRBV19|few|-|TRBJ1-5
TGTGCCAGTAGTGAGGCCCGCAATCAGCCCCAGCATTTT
CASSEARNQPQHF
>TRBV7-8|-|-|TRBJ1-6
TGTGCCAGCAGCCCCGGACATGAGAATTCACCCCTCCACTTT
CASSPGHENSPLHF
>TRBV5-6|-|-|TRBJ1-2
TGTGCCAGCAGCTTGACGGGCAGGGACTATGGCTACACCTTC
CASSLTGRDYGYTF
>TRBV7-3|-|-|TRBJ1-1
TGTGCCAGCAGCCCATCGGGGGATACTGAAGCTTTCTTT
CASSPSGDTEAFF
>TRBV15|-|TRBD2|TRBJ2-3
TGTGCCACCAAGCTGGGGGGGTTCCCAGATACGCAGTATTTT
CATKLGGFPDTQYF
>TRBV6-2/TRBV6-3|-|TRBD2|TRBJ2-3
TGTGCCAGCACCCCCTGGCTAGCGGGGACCGGTGGCACAGATACGCAGTATTTT
CASTPWLAGTGGTDTQYF
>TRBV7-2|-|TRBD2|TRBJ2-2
TGTGCCAGCAGCTTAACCAGCGGGGCGGTCACGAGGGGCGGGGTGTTTTTT
CASSLTSGAVTRGGVFF
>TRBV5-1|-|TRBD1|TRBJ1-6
TGCGCCAGCAGCTTGGTGGACAGGGCCCGGGCCATGGCCCTCCACTTT
CASSLVDRARAMALHF
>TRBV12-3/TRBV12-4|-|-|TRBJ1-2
TGTGCCAGCAGTTTAGATCCCAGAGGGGGCTACACCTTC
CASSLDPRGGYTF
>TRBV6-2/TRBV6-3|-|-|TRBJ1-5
TGTGCCAGCAGTTCCAACCGCCGGGGTTCGGACAATCAGCCCCAGCATTTT
CASSSNRRGSDNQPQHF
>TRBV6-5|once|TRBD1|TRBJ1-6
TGTGCCAGCGCCCCCGGACAGGGCTACTCACCCCTCCACTTT
CASAPGQGYSPLHF
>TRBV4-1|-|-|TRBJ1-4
TGCGCCAGCAGCCCGACAGCCGCTATTATAGAAAAACTGTTTTTT
CASSPTAAIIEKLFF
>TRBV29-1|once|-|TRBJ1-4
TGCAGCGTTGACCTGGGTGAGGGAAAACTGTTTTTT
CSVDLGEGKLFF
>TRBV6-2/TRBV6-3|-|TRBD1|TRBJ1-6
TGTGCCAGCAGTTACTCAGGGGGCATTTGGAATTCACCCCTCCACTTT
CASSYSGGIWNSPLHF
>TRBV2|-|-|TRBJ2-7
TGTGCCAGCACCCAAGGGGGGGCCCACGAGCAGTACTTC
CASTQGGAHEQYF
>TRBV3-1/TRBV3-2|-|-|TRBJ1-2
TGTGCCAGCAGCCGAGAGGTATCTAACTATGGCTACACCTTC
CASSREVSNYGYTF
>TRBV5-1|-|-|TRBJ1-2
TGCGCCAGCAGCTTGGGACAGTCGAACTATGGCTACACCTTC
CASSLGQSNYGYTF
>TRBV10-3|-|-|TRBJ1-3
TGTGCCATCAGTGGTGGAGTGCGGACTGGAAACACCATATATTTT
CAISGGVRTGNTIYF
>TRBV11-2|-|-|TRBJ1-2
TGTGCCAGCAGCCTTCGGGATTTCAGGGGCTACACCTTC
CASSLRDFRGYTF
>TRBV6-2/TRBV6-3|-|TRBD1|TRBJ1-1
TGTGCCAGCAGTTACCACCGACAGGGCTCTGGCACTGAAGCTTTCTTT
CASSYHRQGSGTEAFF
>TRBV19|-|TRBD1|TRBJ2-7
TGTGCCAGTAGTATCCGGGACAGCTCCTACGAGCAGTACTTC
CASSIRDSSYEQYF
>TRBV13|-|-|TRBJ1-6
TGTGCCAGCAGCTTACAGACTAGCTCCTATAATTCACCCCTCCACTTT
CASSLQTSSYNSPLHF
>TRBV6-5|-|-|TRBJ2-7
TGTGCCAGGAGGGGAGACGAGCAGTACTTC
CARRGDEQYF
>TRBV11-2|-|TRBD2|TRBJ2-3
TGTGCCAGCAGCTTTAGCGGGGCGCTCCGCACAGATACGCAGTATTTT
CASSFSGALRTDTQYF
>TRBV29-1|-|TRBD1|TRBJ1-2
TGCAGCCTTGAAAATCCGGGACAGGGGCTTGGTGGCTACACCTTC
CSLENPGQGLGGYTF
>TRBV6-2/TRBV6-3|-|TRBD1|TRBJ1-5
TGTGCCAGCAGCGGGACAGGGCGACAGCCCCAGCATTTT
CASSGTGRQPQHF
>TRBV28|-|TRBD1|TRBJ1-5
TGTGCCAGCACCAGACAGGGGAATCAGCCCCAGCATTTT
CASTRQGNQPQHF
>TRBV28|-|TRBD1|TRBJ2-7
TGTGCCAGCCTAAGGGGCAGGGGGACGATCGAGCAGTACTTC
CASLRGRGTIEQYF
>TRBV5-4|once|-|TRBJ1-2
TGTGCCAGCAGCGCGTCCGGGAGGAACTATGGCTACACCTTC
CASSASGRNYGYTF
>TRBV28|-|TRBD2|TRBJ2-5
TGTGCCAGCAGTTGGTCTAGCGGGGTGGAGACCCAGTACTTC
CASSWSSGVETQYF
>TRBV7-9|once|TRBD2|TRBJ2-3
TGTGCCAGCACCGGGAGGGGGGTCGGCACAGATACGCAGTATTTT
CASTGRGVGTDTQYF
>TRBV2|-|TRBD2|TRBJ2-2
TGTGCCAGCAGGGATCTAGCGGGGGTCGCCGGGGAGCTGTTTTTT
CASRDLAGVAGELFF
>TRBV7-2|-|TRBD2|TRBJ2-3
TGTACCAGCAGTTTATACCTAGCGGGGGGCAGCACAGATACGCAGTATTTT
CTSSLYLAGGSTDTQYF
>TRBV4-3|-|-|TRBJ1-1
TGCGCCAGCAGCCAAGCTCAACATAGGAACACTGAAGCTTTCTTT
CASSQAQHRNTEAFF
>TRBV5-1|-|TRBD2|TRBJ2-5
TGCGCCAGCAGCCAACTAGCGAGCCAAGAGACCCAGTACTTC
CASSQLASQETQYF
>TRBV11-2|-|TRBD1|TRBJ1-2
TGTGCCAGCAGCGTGGGACAGCGAAACTATGGCTACACCTTC
CASSVGQRNYGYTF
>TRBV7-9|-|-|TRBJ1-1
TGTGCCAGTACCGGAGTGAACACTGAAGCTTTCTTT
CASTGVNTEAFF